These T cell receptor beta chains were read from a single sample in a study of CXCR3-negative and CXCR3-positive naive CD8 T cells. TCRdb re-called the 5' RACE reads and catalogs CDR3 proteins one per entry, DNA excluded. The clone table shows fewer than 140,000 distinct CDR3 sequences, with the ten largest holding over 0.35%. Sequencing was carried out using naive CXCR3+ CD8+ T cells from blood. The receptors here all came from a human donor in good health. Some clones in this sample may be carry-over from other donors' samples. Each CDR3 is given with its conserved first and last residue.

CASSLERVGGGTYNEQFF TRBJ2-1 18 TRBV7-9
CASSGEQGAIPYGYTF TRBJ1-2 16 TRBV13
CSVEGRTSTDTQYF TRBJ2-3 14 TRBV29-1
CASSLDGVAGDYNEQFF TRBJ2-1 17 TRBV13
CASSLGTGRGVETQYF TRBJ2-5 16 TRBV12-3/TRBV12-4
CASSSGQGGGETQYF TRBJ2-5 15 TRBV5-1
CSVRTGSNEQYF TRBJ2-7 12 TRBV29-1
CASSLYGTDTQYF TRBJ2-3 13 TRBV7-3
CASSEVTGDEQYF TRBJ2-7 13 TRBV2
CASSGLAGGEETQYF TRBJ2-5 15 TRBV9
CASSVTRGSNQPQHF TRBJ1-5 15 TRBV12-3/TRBV12-4
CASRTSLSHEQYF TRBJ2-7 13 TRBV28
CASSPRTGVNTEAFF TRBJ1-1 15 TRBV7-2